This is a list of T cell receptor beta chains from one sample in a study of T-cell memory formation after mild COVID-19. TCRdb ran MiXCR on the 5' RACE reads and lists one entry per CDR3 protein. The data show 58,000 or so distinct CDR3 sequences, with 28% seen just once and around 46% held by the top ten. The sequenced sample consisted of PBMCs or a T cell subset sorted from them (not recorded which). These receptors were taken from a young man who had mild COVID-19 (a few samples of this study predate the infection). Cell type and time point are not known. CDR3s include the opening cysteine and the closing phenylalanine or tryptophan. D genes are given only for firm matches. Not all rows give a size; the values are once, few, many and, for expanded clones, a class.

few NA TRBJ2-1 TRBV7-2 CASSLVGTPGEQFF TGTGCCAGCAGCTTAGTGGGGACCCCCGGTGAGCAGTTCTTC
NA NA TRBJ2-2 TRBV4-3 CASSSPQVGLDTGELFF TGCGCCAGCAGCTCCCCTCAAGTAGGGCTAGACACCGGGGAGCTGTTTTTT
NA TRBD1 TRBJ1-5 TRBV6-2/TRBV6-3 CASSSTGGRPQPQHF TGTGCCAGCAGCTCGACAGGGGGCAGACCTCAGCCCCAGCATTTT
few NA TRBJ2-6 TRBV29-1 CSARITGANVLTF TGCAGCGCCCGAATCACTGGGGCCAACGTCCTGACTTTC
few TRBD1 TRBJ2-7 TRBV7-8 CASGTGTGVYEQYF TGTGCCAGCGGGACCGGGACAGGGGTCTACGAGCAGTACTTC
NA TRBD2 TRBJ2-3 TRBV3-1 CASSRLAGNVDTQYF TGTGCCAGCAGTCGACTAGCGGGGAACGTAGATACGCAGTATTTT
NA TRBD1 TRBJ2-2 TRBV2 CAGGQGTGELFF TGTGCCGGAGGACAGGGGACCGGGGAGCTGTTTTTT
few NA TRBJ1-2 TRBV12-3/TRBV12-4 CASSPRAGSYGYTF TGTGCCAGCAGCCCCCGCGCGGGGAGCTATGGCTACACCTTC
few NA TRBJ2-7 TRBV7-9 CASSKGPGEQYF TGTGCCAGCAGCAAAGGTCCGGGCGAGCAGTACTTC
NA TRBD1 TRBJ1-1 TRBV5-4 CASSTGQGVTEAFF TGTGCCAGCAGCACGGGACAGGGGGTCACTGAAGCTTTCTTT
NA NA TRBJ2-7 TRBV7-6 CASSLMWPYEQYF TGTGCCAGCAGCTTAATGTGGCCCTACGAGCAGTACTTC
medium-sized NA TRBJ2-1 TRBV7-9 CASSLVAIRDNEQFF TGTGCCAGCAGCTTAGTGGCGATTAGGGACAATGAGCAGTTCTTC
few NA TRBJ1-1 TRBV29-1 CSVGLMNTEAFF TGCAGCGTGGGACTGATGAACACTGAAGCTTTCTTT
NA NA TRBJ2-1 TRBV5-6 CASSPAGSNEQFF TGTGCCAGCAGCCCGGCCGGGAGCAATGAGCAGTTCTTC
few TRBD1 TRBJ2-5 TRBV5-6 CASSFEGAWETQYF TGTGCCAGCAGCTTTGAGGGGGCATGGGAGACCCAGTACTTC
NA TRBD2 TRBJ2-3 TRBV27 CASSLETSGVSDTQYF TGTGCCAGCAGTTTGGAGACTAGCGGGGTGTCAGATACGCAGTATTTT
few TRBD2 TRBJ2-3 TRBV4-2 CASSQDGTSGGAITDTQYF TGTGCCAGCAGCCAAGATGGGACTAGCGGGGGGGCGATCACAGATACGCAGTATTTT
NA NA TRBJ2-3 TRBV19 CASSIGAPTTDTQYF TGTGCCAGTAGTATAGGCGCCCCGACGACAGATACGCAGTATTTT
NA NA TRBJ2-3 TRBV5-1 CASRGWAGITDTQYF TGCGCCAGCAGAGGCTGGGCAGGGATCACAGATACGCAGTATTTT
NA TRBD2 TRBJ2-3 TRBV9 CASSVVEGGGTDTQYF TGTGCCAGCAGCGTAGTGGAGGGAGGGGGCACAGATACGCAGTATTTT
NA NA TRBJ2-3 TRBV4-1 CASSQESGSADTQYF TGCGCCAGCAGCCAAGAGTCCGGGAGCGCAGATACGCAGTATTTT
few TRBD1 TRBJ1-1 TRBV6-5 CASSYPEGQTMNTEAFF TGTGCCAGCAGTTACCCTGAGGGACAGACCATGAACACTGAAGCTTTCTTT
NA NA TRBJ2-7 TRBV6-1 CASSADRLQDEQYF TGTGCCAGCAGTGCAGACAGGCTACAGGACGAGCAGTACTTC
NA NA TRBJ2-3 TRBV24-1 CATSERDAWDTQYF TGTGCCACCAGTGAACGGGACGCCTGGGATACGCAGTATTTT
NA TRBD1 TRBJ2-3 TRBV10-3 CAISDEGTGLTDTQYF TGTGCCATCAGTGATGAGGGGACAGGGTTGACAGATACGCAGTATTTT
few NA TRBJ1-2 TRBV28 CASSFSHRVSNYGYTF TGTGCCAGCAGTTTTAGTCACAGGGTTTCGAACTATGGCTACACCTTC
NA TRBD1 TRBJ1-2 TRBV6-5 CASRSTGADGYTF TGTGCCAGCAGGTCGACAGGGGCGGACGGCTACACCTTC
few NA TRBJ1-1 TRBV9 CASSFVDGRTEAFF TGTGCCAGCAGCTTTGTAGATGGACGCACTGAAGCTTTCTTT
few NA TRBJ2-5 TRBV6-2/TRBV6-3 CASSGTEETQYF TGTGCCAGCAGTGGGACGGAAGAGACCCAGTACTTC
NA NA TRBJ2-5 TRBV6-2/TRBV6-3 CASSYVRDQYF TGTGCCAGCAGTTACGTGAGAGACCAGTACTTC
few TRBD2 TRBJ2-1 TRBV9 CASSVVAGVSYNEQFF TGTGCCAGCAGCGTAGTAGCGGGGGTCTCCTACAATGAGCAGTTCTTC
NA TRBD1 TRBJ2-3 TRBV20-1 CSANSGQGHGTDTQYF TGCAGTGCGAACAGCGGACAGGGCCATGGCACAGATACGCAGTATTTT
NA TRBD2 TRBJ2-1 TRBV4-3 CASSQTSGGSNEQFF TGCGCCAGCAGCCAAACTAGCGGGGGCTCCAATGAGCAGTTCTTC
NA TRBD2 TRBJ2-1 TRBV6-6 CASILAGDDEQFF TGTGCCAGCATACTAGCGGGGGACGATGAGCAGTTCTTC